A single sample gave rise to the 24 T cell receptor beta chains below, sequenced in a study of blood T cell repertoires in COVID-19. Clones were read by immunoSEQ multiplex PCR, and TCRdb kept only the in-frame ones, dropping some. The table lists roughly 220,000 clones, around 89% of them singletons. The specimen was PBMCs or T cells enriched from blood (not recorded which). Every receptor here comes from a woman aged 25 to 39 who had recovered from COVID-19.

This clone has a single count. The V and J genes are TRBV5-1 and TRBJ1-6; maybe TRBD1 (5 bases). In germline, CDR1 is SGHRS, CDR2 YFSETQ. CDR3 size: 18 residues. Trimming shortened V by 1 base and J by 6 bases, and 20 bases separated the two germline ends. CDR3 nucleotide sequence: TGCGCCAGCAGCTTGAGGGGCCCAGGGTTATTGCTTAATTCACCCCTCCACTTT. Residues: CASSLRGPGLLLNSPLHF.

The rearrangement uses TRBV6-2 or TRBV6-3 and TRBJ2-1; TRBD1 matches at 12 bases. The CDR3 length is 18 residues. Germline V gene sequence: CDR1 MNHEY, CDR2 SVGEGT. V gave up 4 bases and J gave up 9 bases; unmatched junction bases: 16. CDR3 bases: TGTGCCAGCAGTTTTAGAACCGGGACAGGGGGCGCGGTCAGTGAGCAGTTCTTC. It translates to CASSFRTGTGGAVSEQFF.

V is TRBV4-3 and J is TRBJ2-5, with no clear D. Germline V gene lookup returns CDR1 LGHNA and CDR2 YSLEER. Trimming cost V 5 bases and J 2 bases, with 9 bases left between them. The CDR3 runs 13 residues. The CDR3 sequence: CASSAQWQETQYF. The CDR3 DNA is TGCGCCAGCAGCGCACAGTGGCAAGAGACCCAGTACTTC.

The chain has TRBV3-1 (or the pseudogene TRBV3-2) and TRBJ2-3; 11 nucleotides match TRBD2. V shed 2 bases and J 0 bases; nucleotides not matched to a gene: 1. The CDR3 consists of 16 residues. Germline CDR1 LGHDT, CDR2 YNNKEL (reference sequence). Written as DNA, the CDR3 is TGTGCCAGCAGCCAACTAGCGGGGGGAAGCACAGATACGCAGTATTTT. Protein sequence: CASSQLAGGSTDTQYF.

This chain links TRBV2 with TRBJ1-1, with TRBD1 matching over 9 bases. Per the germline V gene, CDR1 is SNHLY and CDR2 is FYNNEI. There are 13 residues in the CDR3. V lost 6 bases to trimming and J lost 5 bases; unmatched junction nucleotides: 4. The CDR3 DNA reads as TGTGCCAGCAGCGGGGACAGGGTAACTGAAGCTTTCTTT. Translation: CASSGDRVTEAFF.

This clone has a count of ten or more. This chain connects TRBV15 to TRBJ2-1; TRBD2 matches at 8 bases. V shed 5 bases, J shed 4 bases, and the junction held 7 bases outside the gene matches. This CDR3 spans 15 amino acids. Germline CDR1 is LNHNV and CDR2 is YYDKDF (reference sequence). The CDR3, as DNA: TGTGCCACCAGCCTTCAGCGGGGGACTTACAATGAGCAGTTCTTC. Translation gives CATSLQRGTYNEQFF.

The V and J genes are TRBV18 and TRBJ1-2; tentatively, D is TRBD1 (5 bases). CDR3 length: 14 amino acids. Trimming cost V 3 bases and J 0 bases, with 8 bases left between them. Germline loops: CDR1 KGHSH, CDR2 LQKENI. The CDR3 region is CASSPRQTNYGYTF. The CDR3 bases are TGTGCCAGCTCACCCCGACAGACTAACTATGGCTACACCTTC.

The gene calls are TRBV7-2 and TRBJ1-6, with D uncertain. V lost 5 bases to trimming and J lost 9 bases, with 17 bases between them. The CDR3 covers 15 residues. Germline CDR1 reads SGHTA; CDR2 reads FQGNSA. The CDR3 spells CASSGMEGLGSPLHF. CDR3 nucleotide sequence: TGTGCCAGCAGCGGGATGGAGGGTTTGGGTTCACCCCTCCACTTT.

The chain joins TRBV7-2 to TRBJ1-2; D perhaps matches TRBD1 (5 bases). The CDR3 has 13 amino acids. Germline lookup yields CDR1 SGHTA and CDR2 FQGNSA. V was pared by 10 bases and J by 7 bases, with 19 bases between. CDR3 region: CATSDGGGAGYTF. The CDR3 DNA reads TGTGCCACCTCTGACGGAGGCGGGGCTGGCTACACCTTC.

Turning to this clone: The sample has other DNA sequences that encode this CDR3 too. The chain carries TRBV5-1 and TRBJ2-7; TRBD2 matches 8 bases. The germline CDR1 and CDR2 sequences are SGHRS and YFSETQ. J gave up 3 bases and V 0 bases, and 2 bases lay outside the gene matches. CDR3 length: 14 amino acids. The CDR3 DNA reads TGCGCCAGCAGCTTGGGTAGCGGGGTCTACGAGCAGTACTTC. The encoded protein is CASSLGSGVYEQYF.

The chain links TRBV9 to TRBJ2-2; possible D gene TRBD2, 6 bases. From germline, CDR1 is SGDLS and CDR2 YYNGEE. The V gene lost 4 bases and the J gene lost 5 bases, with 15 bases spanning the gap. The CDR3 totals 15 residues. CDR3 sequence reads: CASSTHRRGTGELFF. As DNA, the CDR3 is TGTGCCAGCAGCACACACAGGCGGGGAACCGGGGAGCTGTTTTTT.

Remarks on this clone: One junction end disagrees with the germline gene, perhaps due to a read error. The rearrangement uses TRBV28 and TRBJ1-6; D call uncertain. CDR3 length: 15 amino acids. Germline values: CDR1 MDHEN, CDR2 SYDVKM. CDR3 nucleotide sequence: TGTGCCAACAGTCCGGGGAGTCGGTGGAGTTCACCCCTCCACTTT. This sequence encodes CANSPGSRWSSPLHF.

Note on this clone: The sample has other DNA sequences that encode this CDR3 too. V and J are TRBV12-3 or TRBV12-4 and TRBJ1-2, with D perhaps matching TRBD1 (6 bases). The CDR3 contains 13 residues. V shed 6 bases and J shed 4 bases, with 12 bases lying between them. The chain's CDR3 is CASSSTGSYGYTF. The DNA of the CDR3 is TGTGCCAGCAGCTCTACAGGGAGCTATGGCTACACCTTC.

This chain connects TRBV18 to TRBJ1-2, with 7 bases matching TRBD1. The germline CDR1 and CDR2 sequences are KGHSH and LQKENI. With V trimmed by 2 bases and J by 3 bases, 6 bases remained unmatched. This CDR3 is built from 15 residues. As DNA, the CDR3 is TGTGCCAGCTCACCAACGCCCGGGACAGACTATGGCTACACCTTC. Translation gives CASSPTPGTDYGYTF. Drawing the rest from reference TRBV18 and TRBJ1-2, the complete variable domain is NAGVMQNPRHLVRRRGQEARLRCSPMKGHSHVYWYRQLPEEGLKFMVYLQKENIIDESGMPKERFSAEFPKEGPSILRIQQVVRGDSAAYFCASSPTPGTDYGYTFGSGTRLTVV.

This clone is a singleton in its sample. The chain is built from TRBV12-3 or TRBV12-4 and TRBJ1-5; no reliable D call. V was clipped by 6 bases and J by 6 bases, with 12 bases between them. The CDR3 extends over 13 amino acids. The CDR3 DNA reads TGTGCCAGCAGAACCGAGGTTGGTCAGCCCCAGCATTTT. Translation: CASRTEVGQPQHF.

This chain links TRBV5-1 with TRBJ2-3; 7 nucleotides line up with TRBD2. V shed 2 bases and J 0 bases; nucleotides not matched to a gene: 3. In germline, CDR1 is SGHRS, CDR2 YFSETQ. CDR3 length: 15 amino acids. The CDR3 protein is CASSFAGVSTDTQYF. The DNA for the CDR3 is TGCGCCAGCAGCTTTGCGGGGGTCAGCACAGATACGCAGTATTTT.

The chain couples TRBV7-2 to TRBJ2-3, with a weak D call TRBD1 (5 bases). The CDR3 loop spans 14 amino acids. V was trimmed by 0 bases and J by 8 bases, leaving 12 bases between them. Germline V gene data show CDR1 as SGHTA and CDR2 as FQGNSA. CDR3 region: CASSLAVGAGTQYF. CDR3 DNA sequence: TGTGCCAGCAGCTTAGCGGTTGGGGCAGGTACGCAGTATTTT.

The genes are TRBV5-1 and TRBJ2-7; TRBD1 agrees at 9 bases. V shed 4 bases and J 5 bases; nucleotides not matched to a gene: 7. From germline, CDR1 is SGHRS and CDR2 YFSETQ. The CDR3 spans 14 residues. The CDR3 coding sequence is TGCGCCAGCAGCCGGACAGGGGAGCGTAACGAGCAGTACTTC. Translation gives CASSRTGERNEQYF.

The rearrangement joins TRBV10-3 to TRBJ2-3; D perhaps matches TRBD1 (6 bases). The CDR3 contains 16 residues. Per germline, CDR1 ENHRY and CDR2 SYGVKD. V shed 6 bases and J shed 4 bases, with 20 bases lying between them. The CDR3, as DNA: TGTGCCATCAGCCAGGGGAGAACAGGGAGCGCAGATACGCAGTATTTT. This encodes CAISQGRTGSADTQYF.

The gene calls are TRBV11-2 and TRBJ1-3, with 9 bases fitting TRBD1. The germline V gene has CDR1 SGHAT and CDR2 FQNNGV. After removal of 5 bases from V and 0 bases from J, the junction contained 8 bases not matched to a gene. The length of the CDR3 is 17 residues. The CDR3 DNA reads as TGTGCCAGCAGCCTCACCGGGACAGGGCTCTCTGGAAACACCATATATTTT. Protein: CASSLTGTGLSGNTIYF.

J is TRBJ2-1 and V is TRBV7-8; perhaps TRBD2 as D (5 bases). V lost 2 bases, J lost 8 bases, and 16 bases lay in between. The CDR3 runs to 15 residues. Per germline, CDR1 SGHVS and CDR2 FQNEAQ. As DNA, the CDR3 is TGTGCCAGCAGCTTATATTCCGGGGAGCAAGATGAGCAGTTCTTC. This codes for CASSLYSGEQDEQFF.

This clone was seen a single time. The chain couples TRBV5-1 to TRBJ2-1, with a possible D match to TRBD1 (6 bases). Trimming cost V 0 bases and J 4 bases, with 11 bases left between them. Looked up from germline, CDR1 is SGHRS and CDR2 is YFSETQ. The CDR3 loop spans 15 amino acids. The chain's CDR3 is CASSLDQGTYNEQFF. The CDR3 DNA sequence: TGCGCCAGCAGCTTGGACCAGGGGACATACAATGAGCAGTTCTTC.

J is TRBJ1-6 and V is TRBV7-6, with D unclear. The V end was cut by 1 base, the J end by 10 bases, with 11 bases between. Per germline, CDR1 SGHVS and CDR2 FNYEAQ. This CDR3 contains 14 residues. CDR3 sequence (DNA): TGTGCCAGCAGCTTAGTCGGGGTCGGGTCACCCCTCCACTTT. Translation: CASSLVGVGSPLHF.

The V call is TRBV3-1 (or the pseudogene TRBV3-2), the J call TRBJ1-2; D is unresolved. This CDR3 has 12 residues. The V and J ends lost 4 bases and 13 bases respectively, with 16 bases between them. The germline V gene has CDR1 LGHDT and CDR2 YNNKEL (reference sequence). The CDR3 loop reads CASSPAGSGITF. The CDR3 bases are TGTGCCAGCAGCCCCGCGGGTTCGGGGATCACCTTC.